One sample yielded the 5 T cell receptor beta chains listed below, sequenced in a study of T cell repertoires in aging, cancer and after chemotherapy. Rearranged V-D-J TRB sequences were amplified with a mixed TRB-A/B primer pool. TCRdb re-analysed the multiplex PCR reads in MiXCR, keeping a single row per CDR3 protein. The table lists thousands of distinct CDR3 sequences, 15% to 25% of them singletons. Peripheral blood genomic DNA, not sorted cells or RNA, was the template. The sequenced sample consisted of blood. These receptors all stem from a human donor with a solid tumor.

This clonotype has a single count. The chain is built from TRBV18 and TRBJ2-3; D possibly corresponds to TRBD2 (5 bases). The CDR3 loop spans 16 amino acids. CDR1 is KGHSH and CDR2 is LQKENI in the germline V gene. Trimming removed 1 base from V and 1 base from J, with 12 bases in between. In DNA, the CDR3 is TGTGCCAGCTCACCACAGGGCAAGGGAGGCACAGATACGCAGTATTTT. This sequence encodes CASSPQGKGGTDTQYF. Together with reference TRBV18 and TRBJ2-3, the CDR3 gives the full variable domain: NAGVMQNPRHLVRRRGQEARLRCSPMKGHSHVYWYRQLPEEGLKFMVYLQKENIIDESGMPKERFSAEFPKEGPSILRIQQVVRGDSAAYFCASSPQGKGGTDTQYFGPGTRLTVL.

The rearrangement joins TRBV11-2 to TRBJ2-5; TRBD1 might be the D (6 bases). The germline gives CDR1 SGHAT, CDR2 FQNNGV. Trimming removed 3 bases from V and 2 bases from J, with 7 bases in between. The CDR3 totals 13 residues. The CDR3, as DNA: TGTGCCAGCAGCTTGGGACAACAAGAGACCCAGTACTTC. Residues: CASSLGQQETQYF.

This clonotype was seen more than once but under ten times. The V and J genes are TRBV7-9 and TRBJ2-5; D possibly matches TRBD1 or TRBD2 (6 bases each). The CDR3 is 14 residues long. Looked up from germline, CDR1 is SEHNR and CDR2 is FQNEAQ (reference sequence). V shed 5 bases and J shed 2 bases, with 12 bases lying between them. For the CDR3, the DNA is TGTGCCAGCAGCCGCGGGACATTGCAAGAGACCCAGTACTTC. Its translation: CASSRGTLQETQYF. Complete variable domain (other parts from reference TRBV7-9 and TRBJ2-5): DTGVSQNPRHKITKRGQNVTFRCDPISEHNRLYWYRQTLGQGPEFLTYFQNEAQLEKSRLLSDRFSAERPKGSFSTLEIQRTEQGDSAMYLCASSRGTLQETQYFGPGTRLLVL.

This clonotype has more than one count but fewer than ten. The V and J genes are TRBV2 and TRBJ2-7; 10 bases agree with TRBD1. Per germline, CDR1 SNHLY and CDR2 FYNNEI. The V segment lost 5 bases and the J segment 4 bases; nucleotides outside the gene matches: 17. CDR3 size: 18 residues. CDR3 DNA: TGTGCCAGCAGTCAGAGTCCCGGGACAGGGGAACGGGGATACGAGCAGTACTTC. Its protein product is CASSQSPGTGERGYEQYF.

Turning to this clonotype: This may be a read error: a much more frequent sequence differs by one nucleotide. V and J are TRBV6-1 and TRBJ2-3; unclear D gene. CDR3 length: 13 residues. The germline V gene has CDR1 MNHNS and CDR2 SASEGT. The CDR3 DNA reads as TGTGCCAGCAGTGAAGCGCGACAAGATACGAAGTATTTT. Translation: CASSEARQDTKYF.